A single sample is the source of the 12 T cell receptor beta chains below, sequenced in a study of shared clonotypes between healthy human individuals. The protocol was immunoSEQ multiplex PCR, while the TCRdb copy is restricted to in-frame clones and leaves out a portion. The data hold a few million clones, with around nine tenths observed a single time. Input material: naive CD4+ T cells sorted from blood. The subset is: CD45RA+ positively selected. The receptors come from a man aged 18 to 30 in good health.

The chain combines TRBV6-5 with TRBJ1-1; 12 positions agree with TRBD1. The junction had 5 bases not matched to a gene; V was cut back by 7 bases and J by 5 bases. CDR1 is MNHEY, CDR2 SVGAGI, per germline. The CDR3 loop spans 14 amino acids. CDR3 sequence (DNA): TGTGCCAGCAAGGGACAGGGGGCCGGGACTGAAGCTTTCTTT. Its protein is CASKGQGAGTEAFF.

The chain couples TRBV7-3 to TRBJ1-1; 9 bases are a match to TRBD1. This CDR3 spans 13 amino acids. Per the germline V gene, CDR1 is SGHTA and CDR2 is FQGTGA. Germline trimming cut 5 bases from V and 5 bases from J; bases unmatched to any gene: 3. CDR3: CASSHGQGTEAFF. In DNA, the CDR3 is TGTGCCAGCAGCCATGGACAGGGGACTGAAGCTTTCTTT.

The count of this clone is one. The genes are TRBV6-5 and TRBJ1-6, with D maybe TRBD1 (6 bases). This CDR3 comprises 15 residues. V was cut by 8 bases and J by 7 bases, with 18 bases left in between. Germline V CDR1 and CDR2: MNHEY, SVGAGI. CDR3 protein: CASRSFPQGNSPLHF. In nucleotides, the CDR3 is TGTGCCAGCCGGAGTTTCCCACAGGGCAATTCACCCCTCCACTTT.

This clone was seen a single time. The chain recombines TRBV5-4 with TRBJ2-1; 7 bases are shared with TRBD2. The V gene's germline CDR1 is SGHNT and CDR2 YYREEE (reference sequence). The CDR3 is 16 amino acids. J was trimmed by 0 bases and V by 4 bases; bases with no gene match: 7. The CDR3 reads CASSNVGRSSYNEQFF. The CDR3 coding sequence is TGTGCCAGCAGCAACGTCGGGAGGAGCTCCTACAATGAGCAGTTCTTC.

CDR3 sequence (DNA): TGTGCCAGCAGTAGGGGGGAACTGGGGAATCAGCCCCAGCATTTT. This gives the protein CASSRGELGNQPQHF. The chain is built from TRBV28 and TRBJ1-5; tentative D call: TRBD1 (6 bases). Trimming removed 5 bases from V and 4 bases from J, with 15 bases in between. Germline assignment: CDR1 MDHEN and CDR2 SYDVKM. CDR3 size: 15 residues. Full variable domain (remainder filled in from reference TRBV28 and TRBJ1-5): DVKVTQSSRYLVKRTGEKVFLECVQDMDHENMFWYRQDPGLGLRLIYFSYDVKMKEKGDIPEGYSVSREKKERFSLILESASTNQTSMYLCASSRGELGNQPQHFGDGTRLSIL.

V is TRBV6-1 and J is TRBJ1-6; the match to TRBD1 covers 9 bases. The V gene end was trimmed by 7 bases and the J gene end by 11 bases; junction bases not matched to a gene: 9. The germline CDR1 and CDR2 sequences are MNHNS and SASEGT. The CDR3 runs 14 residues. CDR3 sequence: CASTPGQGITPLHF. In DNA, the CDR3 is TGTGCCAGCACCCCGGGACAGGGAATAACACCCCTCCACTTT.

V is TRBV19 and J is TRBJ2-7; TRBD1 might be the D (6 bases). The V gene's germline CDR1 is LNHDA and CDR2 SQIVND (reference sequence). The V and J ends lost 3 bases and 0 bases respectively, with 9 bases between them. The CDR3 has 14 residues. DNA of the CDR3: TGTGCCAGTAGTATTATAGGGGGCTCCTACGAGCAGTACTTC. Translated: CASSIIGGSYEQYF.

Comments on this clone: Other nucleotide sequences in the sample specify the same CDR3. The chain links TRBV10-3 to TRBJ2-3; D remains unclear. This CDR3 region has 13 residues. V lost 4 bases to trimming and J lost 0 bases, with 5 bases between them. Germline CDR1 is ENHRY and CDR2 is SYGVKD. CDR3 sequence (DNA): TGTGCCATCAGTGGTTCTAGCACAGATACGCAGTATTTT. This translates into CAISGSSTDTQYF.

About this clone itself: The sample carries other DNA sequences with the same CDR3. This chain connects TRBV9 to TRBJ2-3, with 7 positions matching TRBD2. The germline CDR1 and CDR2 sequences are SGDLS and YYNGEE. Unmatched junction bases numbered 5, after V lost 1 base and J lost 0 bases. This CDR3 has 16 amino acids. CDR3 nucleotide sequence: TGTGCCAGCAGCGTACTTGCGGGAGATAGCACAGATACGCAGTATTTT. Its protein is CASSVLAGDSTDTQYF. Looking up the rest from reference TRBV9 and TRBJ2-3 gives the full variable domain: DSGVTQTPKHLITATGQRVTLRCSPRSGDLSVYWYQQSLDQGLQFLIQYYNGEERAKGNILERFSAQQFPDLHSELNLSSLELGDSALYFCASSVLAGDSTDTQYFGPGTRLTVL.

The chain combines TRBV19 with TRBJ2-1; D not certain. V lost 6 bases and J lost 2, with 14 bases in between. The length of the CDR3 is 15 residues. Germline CDR1 is LNHDA and CDR2 is SQIVND (reference sequence). This chain's CDR3 is CASSTVTSPYNEQFF. DNA of the CDR3: TGTGCCAGTAGCACCGTGACGTCCCCCTACAATGAGCAGTTCTTC.

About this clone: The sample has other DNA sequences that encode this CDR3 too. The CDR3 DNA reads as TGTGCCTGGAGTCTGGGACAGGGCTACGAGCAGTACTTC. Residues: CAWSLGQGYEQYF. The chain uses TRBV30 and TRBJ2-7; 9 bases map to TRBD1. V shed 2 bases and J 3 bases; nucleotides not matched to a gene: 2. The germline V gene has CDR1 GTSNPN and CDR2 SVGIG (reference sequence). This CDR3 region has 13 residues.

The chain joins TRBV11-3 to TRBJ1-1; unclear D gene. This CDR3 has 14 residues. The V gene's germline CDR1 is SGHNT and CDR2 YENEEA. V was pared by 6 bases and J by 2 bases, with 13 bases between. CDR3 loop: CASRSGRFNTEAFF. As DNA, the CDR3 is TGTGCCAGCAGGTCCGGACGGTTCAACACTGAAGCTTTCTTT.